Here is one T cell receptor beta chain with its context. Its antigen is unidentified. The read terminates 3 residues before the CDR3 end, so the remaining end is supplied by the germline J gene. The data were obtained in a study of T cell clonality in common variable immunodeficiency. Only in-frame clones appear in the TCRdb table, and some are missing; sequencing was by immunoSEQ multiplex PCR. This sample has approximately 12,000 clones, each found more than once. Findings of the study overall: What drives increased CVID clonality needs T cell subpopulation sequencing. Fewer deletions and N-nucleotide insertions were reportedly seen in common variable immunodeficiency TCR beta sequences.

In germline, CDR1 is LNHDA, CDR2 SQIVND (reference sequence). J lost 0 bases, V lost 5 bases, and 10 bases had no gene match. The CDR3 contains 17 residues. The CVID group had about 15 females and roughly 30 males, mean age roughly 40. Both groups were predominantly of Caucasian heritage. The chain is built from TRBV19 and TRBJ2-1; TRBD2 agrees at 7 bases. Specimen: peripheral blood mononuclear cells. This sequence was found in a human donor with common variable immunodeficiency. The CDR3 DNA, read in part, is TGTGCCAGTAGTCCCTGGAGCGGGGCTGCCTCCTACAATGAG. It yields the protein CASSPWSGAASYNE. The whole CDR3 protein is CASSPWSGAASYNEQFF.